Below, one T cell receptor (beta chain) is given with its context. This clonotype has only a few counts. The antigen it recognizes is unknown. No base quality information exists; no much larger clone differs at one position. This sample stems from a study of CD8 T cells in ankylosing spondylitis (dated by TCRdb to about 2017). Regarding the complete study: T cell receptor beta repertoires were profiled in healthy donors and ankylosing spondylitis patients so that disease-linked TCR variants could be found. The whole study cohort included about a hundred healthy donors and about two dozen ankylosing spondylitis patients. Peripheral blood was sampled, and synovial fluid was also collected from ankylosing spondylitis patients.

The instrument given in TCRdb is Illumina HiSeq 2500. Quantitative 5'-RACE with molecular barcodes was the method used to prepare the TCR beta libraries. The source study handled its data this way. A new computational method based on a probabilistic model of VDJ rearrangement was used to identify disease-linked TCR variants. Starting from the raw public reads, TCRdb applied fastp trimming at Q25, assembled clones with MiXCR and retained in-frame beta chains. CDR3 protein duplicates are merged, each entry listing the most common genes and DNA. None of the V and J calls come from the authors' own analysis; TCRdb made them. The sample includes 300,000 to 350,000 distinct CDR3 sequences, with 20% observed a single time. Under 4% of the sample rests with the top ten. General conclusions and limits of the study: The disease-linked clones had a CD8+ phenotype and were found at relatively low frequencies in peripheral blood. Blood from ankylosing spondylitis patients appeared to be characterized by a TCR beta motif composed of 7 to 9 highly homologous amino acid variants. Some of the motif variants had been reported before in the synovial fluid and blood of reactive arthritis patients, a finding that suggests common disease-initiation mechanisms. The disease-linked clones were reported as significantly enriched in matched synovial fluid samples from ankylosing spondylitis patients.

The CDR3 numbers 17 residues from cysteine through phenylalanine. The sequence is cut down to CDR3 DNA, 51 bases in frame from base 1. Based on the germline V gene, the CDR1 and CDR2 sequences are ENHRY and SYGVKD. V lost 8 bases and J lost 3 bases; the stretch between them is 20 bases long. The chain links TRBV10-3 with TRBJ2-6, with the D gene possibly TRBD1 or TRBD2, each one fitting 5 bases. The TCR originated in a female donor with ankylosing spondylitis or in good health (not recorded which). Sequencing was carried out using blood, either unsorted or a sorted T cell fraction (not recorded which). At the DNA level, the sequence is TGTGCCATCTTTTCCCTAGGTGGGACGGGTGGGGCCAACGTCCTGACTTTC. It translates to CAIFSLGGTGGANVLTF.